One sample yielded the 28 T cell receptor beta chains listed below, sequenced in a study of T cell changes during pregnancy in multiple sclerosis. Data came from immunoSEQ multiplex PCR; TCRdb stores just in-frame clones and leaves some out. The profile shows approximately 40,000 clones, 90% to 95% of them singletons. The starting material was CD8+ T cells from peripheral blood mononuclear cells, obtained in the third trimester of pregnancy. The source of these receptors is a female donor with multiple sclerosis, enrolled in a pregnancy study.

V and J are TRBV2 and TRBJ2-3; 8 bases agree with TRBD2. V dropped 3 bases and J dropped 0; count of bases not matched to a gene: 5. This CDR3 is built from 16 residues. CDR1 and CDR2 from the germline V gene are SNHLY and FYNNEI. CDR3 loop: CASSDLAGASTDTQYF. CDR3 bases: TGTGCCAGCAGTGACCTAGCGGGCGCTAGCACAGATACGCAGTATTTT. Drawing the rest from reference TRBV2 and TRBJ2-3, the complete variable domain is EPEVTQTPSHQVTQMGQEVILRCVPISNHLYFYWYRQILGQKVEFLVSFYNNEISEKSEIFDDQFSVERPDGSNFTLKIRSTKLEDSAMYFCASSDLAGASTDTQYFGPGTRLTVL.

This clone is a singleton in its sample. The V gene is TRBV15, the J gene TRBJ1-1; TRBD1 might be the D (5 bases). V shed 5 bases and J shed 7 bases, with 14 bases lying between them. Germline lookup yields CDR1 LNHNV and CDR2 YYDKDF (reference sequence). CDR3 length: 13 amino acids. The CDR3 region has the DNA TGTGCCACCAGCCACTGGCGGGGCGATGAAGCTTTCTTT. As protein: CATSHWRGDEAFF.

The J gene is TRBJ1-2, the V gene TRBV6-6, with D uncertain. The V and J ends lost 6 bases and 4 bases respectively, with 9 bases between them. This CDR3 is built from 12 residues. Germline V lookup: CDR1 MNHNY, CDR2 SVGAGI (reference sequence). CDR3 DNA sequence: TGTGCCAGCAGAGGAGGGAGCTATGGCTACACCTTC. Translating gives CASRGGSYGYTF.

The genes are TRBV5-1 and TRBJ2-3, with D unresolved. Per the germline V gene, CDR1 is SGHRS and CDR2 is YFSETQ. This CDR3 is 15 amino acids long. Trimming removed 2 bases from V and 5 bases from J, with 15 bases in between. For the CDR3, the DNA is TGCGCCAGCAGCTTTTATCCTACAGAAGTAGATACGCAGTATTTT. Translated: CASSFYPTEVDTQYF. The whole variable domain, filled in from reference TRBV5-1 and TRBJ2-3, reads KAGVTQTPRYLIKTRGQQVTLSCSPISGHRSVSWYQQTPGQGLQFLFEYFSETQRNKGNFPGRFSGRQFSNSRSEMNVSTLELGDSALYLCASSFYPTEVDTQYFGPGTRLTVL.

The gene calls are TRBV29-1 and TRBJ1-1, with 7 positions matching TRBD1. CDR1 and CDR2 from the germline V gene are SQVTM and ANQGSEA. The CDR3 extends over 14 amino acids. After removal of 6 bases from V and 0 bases from J, the junction contained 7 bases not matched to a gene. CDR3 nucleotide sequence: TGCAGCGTCGATAGGGACAGCATGAACACTGAAGCTTTCTTT. Its translation is CSVDRDSMNTEAFF.

This chain joins TRBV27 and TRBJ2-7, with 7 bases matching TRBD1. CDR3 length: 17 amino acids. The V segment lost 0 bases and the J segment 4 bases; nucleotides outside the gene matches: 12. Germline V gene lookup returns CDR1 MNHEY and CDR2 SMNVEV (reference sequence). The chain's CDR3 is CASSLSPPRQGEYEQYF. For the CDR3, the DNA is TGTGCCAGCAGTTTATCTCCTCCCAGACAGGGAGAATACGAGCAGTACTTC.

This chain links TRBV11-2 with TRBJ2-3; 11 bases map to TRBD2. The CDR3 extends over 16 amino acids. Germline V gene sequence: CDR1 SGHAT, CDR2 FQNNGV. V was clipped by 5 bases and J by 5 bases; unmatched bases: 9. The CDR3 sequence is CASSLSGGGIGDTQYF. The CDR3 DNA sequence: TGTGCCAGCAGCCTTAGCGGGGGGGGAATAGGAGATACGCAGTATTTT.

The chain links TRBV6-1 to TRBJ1-2, with D perhaps TRBD1 (6 bases). CDR1 is MNHNS and CDR2 is SASEGT in the germline V gene. The V end was cut by 3 bases, the J end by 0 bases, with 8 bases between. This CDR3 contains 14 residues. The CDR3 protein is CASSEAGANYGYTF. The CDR3 nucleotides are TGTGCCAGCAGTGAGGCAGGGGCTAACTATGGCTACACCTTC.

A single count supports this clone. The chain carries TRBV6-5 and TRBJ1-4; D is possibly TRBD1 (6 bases). V dropped 0 bases and J dropped 6 bases, with 11 bases sitting between them. This CDR3 contains 15 residues. Germline-derived CDR1 and CDR2 are MNHEY and SVGAGI. CDR3 residues: CASSYSTQGYEKLFF. For the CDR3, the DNA is TGTGCCAGCAGTTACTCGACGCAGGGGTATGAAAAACTGTTTTTT.

V and J are TRBV5-6 and TRBJ2-7, with no clear D. In germline, CDR1 is SGHDT, CDR2 YYEEEE. The CDR3 loop spans 13 amino acids. Between the trimmed V and J ends, which lost 4 bases and 3 bases, there was a span of 11 bases. CDR3 residues: CASSPGGGYEQYF. The CDR3 DNA reads as TGTGCCAGCAGCCCCGGTGGTGGCTACGAGCAGTACTTC.

The rearrangement uses TRBV19 and TRBJ1-1, with D unresolved. This CDR3 comprises 14 residues. Trimming shortened V by 5 bases and J by 5 bases, and 15 bases separated the two germline ends. The V gene's germline CDR1 is LNHDA and CDR2 SQIVND (reference sequence). The CDR3 nucleotides read TGTGCCAGTAGTCACCCCGGGATGAGTACTGAAGCTTTCTTT. Protein sequence: CASSHPGMSTEAFF.

The chain has TRBV6-4 and TRBJ1-2, with a weak D call TRBD1 (6 bases). The germline V gene encodes CDR1 MRHNA and CDR2 SNTAGT. Trimming removed 5 bases at V and 8 bases at J, with 24 bases between. The CDR3 is 16 residues long. Here the CDR3 DNA reads TGTGCCAGCAGTCGAAGTGCCTCCCCAGGGGCGAGGGGCTACACCTTC. Protein: CASSRSASPGARGYTF.

The rearrangement links TRBV9 to TRBJ1-6; D unclear. V lost 4 bases to trimming and J lost 9 bases, with 17 bases between them. CDR3 length: 15 amino acids. Germline assignment: CDR1 SGDLS and CDR2 YYNGEE. This CDR3 is CASSPEGYDGSPLHF. In DNA, the CDR3 is TGTGCCAGCAGCCCGGAGGGTTACGACGGTTCACCCCTCCACTTT.

This clone was recorded only once. The rearrangement uses TRBV18 and TRBJ1-2; no firm D call. Germline CDR1 reads KGHSH; CDR2 reads LQKENI. The CDR3 has 14 amino acids. Trimming left V 0 bases short and J 6 bases short, with 11 bases between. CDR3 region: CASSPPAAGDGYTF. CDR3 DNA: TGTGCCAGCTCACCACCGGCCGCCGGGGATGGCTACACCTTC.

V usage is TRBV5-6 and J usage is TRBJ1-2; tentative D call: TRBD1 (6 bases). V lost 0 bases, J lost 4 bases, and 7 bases lay in between. CDR3 size: 13 residues. Germline CDR1 reads SGHDT; CDR2 reads YYEEEE. CDR3 in DNA: TGTGCCAGCAGCTTGGGGGACATCTATGGCTACACCTTC. It encodes CASSLGDIYGYTF.

The J gene is TRBJ2-7, the V gene TRBV2; TRBD1 agrees at 7 bases. The germline gives CDR1 SNHLY, CDR2 FYNNEI. The CDR3 has 13 amino acids. V lost 6 bases and J lost 0; bases outside the gene matches: 2. The CDR3 bases are TGTGCCAGCAGGGGGACAGACTCCTACGAGCAGTACTTC. Amino acid sequence: CASRGTDSYEQYF.

This chain links TRBV7-9 with TRBJ2-1, with TRBD2 identical over 12 bases. The CDR3 contains 16 residues. CDR1 and CDR2 from the germline V gene are SEHNR and FQNEAQ (reference sequence). The V segment lost 2 bases and the J segment 4 bases; nucleotides outside the gene matches: 3. Here the CDR3 reads CASSLRGLAGYNEQFF. CDR3 nucleotide sequence: TGTGCCAGCAGCTTACGAGGACTAGCGGGATACAATGAGCAGTTCTTC.

This clone occurred once. The gene calls are TRBV10-2 and TRBJ2-5, with TRBD2 as a possible D gene (7 bases). Germline values: CDR1 WSHSY, CDR2 SAAADI. The CDR3 extends over 16 amino acids. The ends were cut back, 0 bases at V and 5 bases at J, with 16 bases in the middle. CDR3 residues: CASSESNVGGLETQYF. The CDR3 region has the DNA TGCGCCAGCAGTGAGTCGAATGTGGGGGGGCTTGAGACCCAGTACTTC.

V usage is TRBV19 and J usage is TRBJ1-4; D unclear. Germline V lookup: CDR1 LNHDA, CDR2 SQIVND (reference sequence). This CDR3 has 15 residues. Trimming removed 5 bases from V and 0 bases from J, with 10 bases in between. The CDR3 DNA reads as TGTGCCAGTAGTTCGTGGTTAGCAACTAATGAAAAACTGTTTTTT. Amino acid sequence: CASSSWLATNEKLFF. Filled out from reference TRBV19 and TRBJ1-4, the complete variable domain reads DGGITQSPKYLFRKEGQNVTLSCEQNLNHDAMYWYRQDPGQGLRLIYYSQIVNDFQKGDIAEGYSVSREKKESFPLTVTSAQKNPTAFYLCASSSWLATNEKLFFGSGTQLSVL.

The chain combines TRBV6-4 with TRBJ2-3; 10 bases line up with TRBD2. After removal of 5 bases from V and 2 bases from J, the junction contained 7 bases not matched to a gene. This CDR3 contains 16 residues. The germline gives CDR1 MRHNA, CDR2 SNTAGT. CDR3 sequence: CASSPSSGGHTDTQYF. The DNA for the CDR3 is TGTGCCAGCAGTCCTTCTAGCGGGGGCCACACAGATACGCAGTATTTT.

The chain combines TRBV2 with TRBJ2-1; TRBD1 matches 9 bases. The CDR3 length is 16 residues. V was pared by 7 bases and J by 4 bases, with 11 bases of the junction left unmatched. Germline-derived CDR1 and CDR2 are SNHLY and FYNNEI. CDR3 in DNA: TGTGCCAGCAATGGGGGCGGGGACAGGGCATACAATGAGCAGTTCTTC. Amino acids: CASNGGGDRAYNEQFF.

V gene TRBV4-1 combines with J gene TRBJ1-6; no clear D gene. CDR1 and CDR2 from the germline V gene are MGHRA and YSYEKL. CDR3 size: 15 residues. With 0 bases removed from V and 4 bases from J, the gap between germline ends came to 7 bases. The CDR3: CASSQDADYNSPLHF. In DNA form, the CDR3 reads TGCGCCAGCAGCCAAGATGCGGATTATAATTCACCCCTCCACTTT.

The chain employs TRBV27 and TRBJ1-1, with D perhaps TRBD1 (5 bases). The germline gives CDR1 MNHEY, CDR2 SMNVEV (reference sequence). Trimming pared 6 bases from V and 7 bases from J, leaving 15 bases between. The CDR3 spans 13 residues. DNA of the CDR3: TGTGCCAGCAGCCCAGGGTCCCTGGTTGAAGCTTTCTTT. It yields the protein CASSPGSLVEAFF.

J is TRBJ1-2 and V is TRBV27; D might be TRBD1 (5 bases). Trimming removed 5 bases from V and 2 bases from J, with 18 bases in between. The V gene's germline CDR1 is MNHEY and CDR2 SMNVEV (reference sequence). This CDR3 comprises 16 residues. CDR3 sequence (DNA): TGTGCCAGCAGTCCGGAAATGGAGGGGCTAAACTATGGCTACACCTTC. Protein product: CASSPEMEGLNYGYTF.

V is TRBV6-6 and J is TRBJ2-1; 11 positions match TRBD2. Germline trimming cut 3 bases from V and 5 bases from J; bases unmatched to any gene: 6. This CDR3 has 16 amino acids. Germline CDR1 and CDR2: MNHNY and SVGAGI (reference sequence). DNA of the CDR3: TGTGCCAGCAGTTATCTAGCGGGGGGCCAAAACAATGAGCAGTTCTTC. Its protein is CASSYLAGGQNNEQFF.

The chain joins TRBV6-1 to TRBJ2-7, with TRBD1 as a possible D gene (6 bases). The CDR3 has 13 residues. The V end was cut by 2 bases, the J end by 4 bases, with 9 bases between. In germline, CDR1 is MNHNS, CDR2 SASEGT. The CDR3 region has the DNA TGTGCCAGCAGTGAAAGGGGGTGGTACGAGCAGTACTTC. This encodes CASSERGWYEQYF.

This rearrangement joins TRBV4-1 to TRBJ1-6; no reliable D call. Per germline, CDR1 MGHRA and CDR2 YSYEKL. The CDR3 has 18 residues. Trimming took off 0 bases at V and 6 bases at J, with 18 bases between the two ends. In nucleotides, the CDR3 is TGCGCCAGCAGCCAAGAAGGTATCTTAGACATGACTAATTCACCCCTCCACTTT. Residues: CASSQEGILDMTNSPLHF.

The chain uses TRBV4-1 and TRBJ2-7; 8 bases map to TRBD1. The CDR3 loop spans 16 amino acids. CDR1 is MGHRA, CDR2 YSYEKL, per germline. J lost 2 bases, V lost 4 bases, and 10 bases had no gene match. The CDR3 DNA is TGCGCCAGCAGCCCTGAACCTGGACAGGGACCCTACGAGCAGTACTTC. Translated, it gives CASSPEPGQGPYEQYF.